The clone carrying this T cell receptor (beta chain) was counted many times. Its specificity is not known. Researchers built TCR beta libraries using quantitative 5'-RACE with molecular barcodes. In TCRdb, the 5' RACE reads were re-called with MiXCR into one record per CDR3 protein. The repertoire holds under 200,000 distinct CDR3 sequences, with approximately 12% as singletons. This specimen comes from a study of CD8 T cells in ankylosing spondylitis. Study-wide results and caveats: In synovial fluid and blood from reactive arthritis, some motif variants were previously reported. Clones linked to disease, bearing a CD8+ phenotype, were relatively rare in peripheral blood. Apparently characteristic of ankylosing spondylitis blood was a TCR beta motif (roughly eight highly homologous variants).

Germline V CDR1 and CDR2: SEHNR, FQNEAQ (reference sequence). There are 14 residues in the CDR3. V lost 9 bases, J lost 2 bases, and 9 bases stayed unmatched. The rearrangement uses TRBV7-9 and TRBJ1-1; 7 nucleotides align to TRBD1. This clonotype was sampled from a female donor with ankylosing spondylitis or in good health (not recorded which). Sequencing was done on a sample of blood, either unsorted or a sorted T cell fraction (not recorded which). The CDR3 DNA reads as TGTGCCAGTACTACTGGGACAGCTAACACTGAAGCTTTCTTT. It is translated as CASTTGTANTEAFF.